Sequencing of this T cell receptor beta chain was carried out in a study of shared clonotypes between healthy human individuals. Study details: Participating donors consisted of a couple of women and a few men aged 18 to 49. Study observations and caveats: Several donors shared around 5.1% of their naive CD4 clonotypes.

Evenly divided among several immunoSEQ plates was the genomic DNA of each subset. Clones were sequenced by immunoSEQ multiplex PCR, and TCRdb holds only the in-frame ones, with some missing. The table records about 1,900,000 clones, about 95% of them present only once. CD8 cells classed as naive were CD45RO-negative and positively selected for CCR7, excluding terminally differentiated effector memory CD45RA+ cells. The CDR3 is 15 residues long. With 6 bases removed from V and 3 bases from J, the gap between germline ends came to 15 bases. Germline V CDR1 and CDR2: LNHDA, SQIVND (reference sequence). This clone appeared a few times. The antigen is undetermined.

V is TRBV19 and J is TRBJ1-5; D may be TRBD1 (6 bases). The clonotype comes from a man between 18 and 29 years old in good health. The source material was naive CD8+ T cells sorted from blood. The chain's CDR3 is CASRPRDKYNQPQHF. DNA for the CDR3: TGTGCCAGTAGGCCGCGGGACAAGTACAATCAGCCCCAGCATTTT.